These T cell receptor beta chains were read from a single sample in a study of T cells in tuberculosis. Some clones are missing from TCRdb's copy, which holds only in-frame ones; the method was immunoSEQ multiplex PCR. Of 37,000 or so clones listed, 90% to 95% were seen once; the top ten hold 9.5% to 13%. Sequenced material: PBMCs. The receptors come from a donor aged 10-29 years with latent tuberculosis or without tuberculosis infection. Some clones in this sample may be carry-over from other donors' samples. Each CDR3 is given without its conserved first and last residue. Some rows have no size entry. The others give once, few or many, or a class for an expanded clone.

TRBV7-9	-	ASSVGTAVEAF
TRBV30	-	AWQGLAGGISYNEQF
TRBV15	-	ATSYSREQF
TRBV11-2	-	ASRRIQGARYEQY
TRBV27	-	ASSYQGAAYEQY
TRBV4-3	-	ASSQDFDRGPDGYT
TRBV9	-	ASSAGTSGGASYNEQF
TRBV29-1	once	SVGQFRSGANVLT
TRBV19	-	ASSIASFSTDTQY
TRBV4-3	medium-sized	ASSQSPTGSGYGYT
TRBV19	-	ASSGTGAGGYT
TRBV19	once	ASTPDRLNQPQH
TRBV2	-	ASSEAPGWGYT
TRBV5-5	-	ASSWRVDNSPLH
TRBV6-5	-	ASSYGDRLWGEQF
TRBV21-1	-	ASSTRTGRSGANVLT
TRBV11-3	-	ASSSTGTEAF
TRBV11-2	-	ASSYRQDYGYT
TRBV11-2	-	ASSRLRGGSIYTQY
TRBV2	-	ASRGQGGGELF
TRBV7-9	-	ASSLNRYNSPLH
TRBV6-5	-	ASSYSGGDNSPLH